The 26 T cell receptor beta chains in this list originate from one sample, sequenced in a study of T cell repertoires in cytomegalovirus infection. A single record per CDR3 protein comes from TCRdb applying MiXCR to the reads. The sample contains fewer than 1,000,000 distinct CDR3 sequences, 30% to 40% of which appear only once. Their target antigens are unknown. The sequencing here drew on cultured CD8+ T cells from PBMCs, taken from culture after CMV antigen stimulation. All receptors derive from a human donor in good health (CMV status not recorded). Some clones in this sample may be carry-over from other donors' samples.

This sequence joins TRBV27 and TRBJ1-1; no reliable D call. The length of the CDR3 is 14 residues. V lost 3 bases and J 8 bases, leaving 16 bases between the germline ends. Germline V gene sequence: CDR1 MNHEY, CDR2 SMNVEV (reference sequence). The CDR3 DNA sequence: TGTGCCAGCAGTTTCCAGGACGGTTTGCTCGAAGCTTTCTTT. Translated: CASSFQDGLLEAFF.

In this sample, this clonotype turned up many times. The rearrangement links TRBV7-2 to TRBJ1-5, with TRBD1 as a possible D gene (5 bases). From germline, CDR1 is SGHTA and CDR2 FQGNSA. The CDR3 has 17 amino acids. With 0 bases removed from V and 7 bases from J, the gap between germline ends came to 19 bases. The CDR3 is CASSLAPWQGLLQPQHF. CDR3 nucleotide sequence: TGTGCCAGCAGCTTAGCTCCATGGCAGGGCTTACTCCAGCCCCAGCATTTT.

The rearrangement uses TRBV4-1 and TRBJ2-2; D is unresolved. The CDR3 has 11 amino acids. CDR1 MGHRA and CDR2 YSYEKL come from the germline V gene. V was cut by 0 bases and J by 11 bases, with 4 bases left in between. CDR3 nucleotide sequence: TGCGCCAGCAGCCAAGAGCTCGAGCTGTTTTTT. It translates to CASSQELELFF.

This clonotype was detected many times. V gene TRBV7-2 combines with J gene TRBJ2-3, with D maybe TRBD2 (7 bases). This CDR3 contains 15 residues. Trimming took off 5 bases at V and 5 bases at J, with 17 bases between the two ends. CDR1 is SGHTA and CDR2 is FQGNSA in the germline V gene. CDR3 sequence: CASSLTRGAVDTQYF. The CDR3 coding sequence is TGTGCCAGCAGCCTTACCCGGGGGGCGGTAGATACGCAGTATTTT. Combining the CDR3 with reference TRBV7-2 and TRBJ2-3 gives the whole variable domain GAGVSQSPSNKVTEKGKDVELRCDPISGHTALYWYRQSLGQGLEFLIYFQGNSAPDKSGLPSDRFSAERTGGSVSTLTIQRTQQEDSAVYLCASSLTRGAVDTQYFGPGTRLTVL.

There are a few counts of this clonotype. The gene calls are TRBV11-2 and TRBJ2-7; 13 bases are shared with TRBD2. Trimming took 3 bases from V and 0 from J; bases not matched to a gene: 17. Germline values: CDR1 SGHAT, CDR2 FQNNGV. This CDR3 region has 21 residues. The CDR3 loop is CASSFFPGLAGVKENSYEQYV. The CDR3 DNA reads as TGTGCCAGCAGCTTTTTCCCCGGACTAGCGGGGGTGAAAGAAAACTCCTACGAGCAGTACGTC.

V and J are TRBV7-2 and TRBJ1-5; D is ambiguous. Trimming stripped 0 bases from V and 9 bases from J, with 6 bases between. Germline V gene data show CDR1 as SGHTA and CDR2 as FQGNSA. The CDR3 runs to 12 residues. The CDR3 spells CASSLAGWPQHF. Written as DNA, the CDR3 is TGTGCCAGCAGCTTAGCCGGGTGGCCCCAGCATTTT.

V and J are TRBV20-1 and TRBJ1-5; D might be TRBD1 (6 bases). Germline values: CDR1 DFQATT, CDR2 SNEGSKA (reference sequence). V lost 0 bases, J lost 3 bases, and 15 bases lay in between. The CDR3 length is 16 residues. DNA for the CDR3: TGCAGTGCTAGAGACGAAGGAGGGGGGTCCAATCAGCCCCAGCATTTT. Translating it yields CSARDEGGGSNQPQHF.

V and J are TRBV11-2 and TRBJ1-6; D may be TRBD1 (6 bases). The CDR3 is 17 amino acids. The V gene's germline CDR1 is SGHAT and CDR2 FQNNGV. Between the trimmed V and J ends, which lost 3 bases and 7 bases, there was a span of 19 bases. CDR3 protein: CASSFWAGVNLNSPLHF. The CDR3 DNA follows: TGTGCCAGCAGCTTTTGGGCAGGGGTAAATTTAAATTCACCCCTCCACTTT.

The genes are TRBV3-1 and TRBJ1-2, with D hard to call. The germline V gene has CDR1 LGHDT and CDR2 YNNKEL (reference sequence). This CDR3 is 15 amino acids long. V lost 1 base and J 4 bases, leaving 13 bases between the germline ends. CDR3 coding DNA: TGTGCCAGCAGCCAAGGAAGGGCAGCCGTCTATGGCTACACCTTC. Translated, it gives CASSQGRAAVYGYTF.

There are a few counts of this clonotype. The J gene is TRBJ2-7, the V gene TRBV12-3 or TRBV12-4; 8 bases are shared with TRBD2. The CDR3 is 15 residues long. The V and J ends lost 2 bases and 4 bases, in that order; junction bases with no gene match: 7. Here the CDR3 reads CASSLFGGVGYEQYF. The DNA of the CDR3 is TGTGCCAGCAGTTTATTCGGGGGGGTAGGTTACGAGCAGTACTTC.

The rearrangement links TRBV2 to TRBJ1-5; maybe TRBD1 (6 bases). The germline V gene has CDR1 SNHLY and CDR2 FYNNEI. Trimming removed 0 bases at V and 4 bases at J, with 10 bases between. The CDR3 runs to 15 residues. Here the CDR3 DNA reads TGTGCCAGCAGTGAAGCGGGAACAGGGAATCAGCCCCAGCATTTT. Its protein is CASSEAGTGNQPQHF.

In regard to this clonotype: Its ends do not fully match the called genes, so a read error is possible. The chain has TRBV10-2 and TRBJ1-4; TRBD1 might be the D (5 bases). CDR3 length: 15 residues. The germline CDR1 and CDR2 sequences are WSHSY and SAAADI. Written as DNA, the CDR3 is TGCGCCAGCAGTGAGTCTAGGGGAAGTGAGGAAAAACTGCTTTTT. The encoded protein is CASSESRGSEEKLLF.

This clonotype turned up a few times. The V call is TRBV6-5, the J call TRBJ1-2; maybe TRBD1 (5 bases). Germline CDR1 MNHEY, CDR2 SVGAGI. The ends were cut back, 6 bases at V and 5 bases at J, with 22 bases in the middle. The CDR3 contains 16 residues. CDR3 in DNA: TGTGCCAGCAGACCCTCGGCCGGGGCTACACCGTATGGCTACACCTTC. Its translation: CASRPSAGATPYGYTF.

This clonotype came up a few times. The chain recombines TRBV7-9 with TRBJ1-2; 7 nucleotides agree with TRBD1. CDR3 size: 16 residues. V shed 7 bases and J 4 bases; nucleotides not matched to a gene: 15. CDR1 is SEHNR and CDR2 is FQNEAQ in the germline V gene (reference sequence). CDR3 in amino acids: CASTLGGQFLIYGYTF. For the CDR3, the DNA is TGTGCCAGCACCTTGGGGGGACAGTTTCTGATCTATGGCTACACCTTC.

This clonotype was counted a few times. The chain joins TRBV7-9 to TRBJ2-1; D gene unclear. V was clipped by 8 bases and J by 2 bases, with 16 bases between them. The germline gives CDR1 SEHNR, CDR2 FQNEAQ (reference sequence). CDR3 size: 15 residues. This CDR3 is CASSLGHVPYNEQFF. DNA of the CDR3: TGTGCCAGCTCCCTAGGTCATGTGCCCTACAATGAGCAGTTCTTC. Based on the CDR3 plus reference TRBV7-9 and TRBJ2-1, the full variable domain is DTGVSQNPRHKITKRGQNVTFRCDPISEHNRLYWYRQTLGQGPEFLTYFQNEAQLEKSRLLSDRFSAERPKGSFSTLEIQRTEQGDSAMYLCASSLGHVPYNEQFFGPGTRLTVL.

The chain recombines TRBV12-3 or TRBV12-4 with TRBJ2-4; either TRBD1 or TRBD2 may supply D (5 bases each). The CDR3 spans 14 residues. V was clipped by 7 bases and J by 5 bases, with 15 bases between them. The CDR3 reads CASTYRGIENIQYF. CDR3 DNA: TGTGCCAGCACCTATCGGGGCATCGAAAACATTCAGTACTTC.

This rearrangement joins TRBV12-3 or TRBV12-4 to TRBJ2-1; 9 bases agree with TRBD2. This CDR3 has 15 amino acids. The junction had 5 bases not matched to a gene; V was cut back by 3 bases and J by 5 bases. The CDR3 DNA follows: TGTGCCAGCAGTTTTGGCGGGGGGGAGGACAATGAGCAGTTCTTC. The encoded protein is CASSFGGGEDNEQFF.

Written as DNA, the CDR3 is TGTGCCCACCCGAATCGGTTTGGCGGATTCACAGATACGCAGTATTTT. Encoded protein: CAHPNRFGGFTDTQYF. The genes are TRBV2 and TRBJ2-3, with D hard to call. Trimming left V 11 bases short and J 2 bases short, with 23 bases between. The CDR3 has 16 amino acids. Germline V gives CDR1 SNHLY, CDR2 FYNNEI.

The genes are TRBV29-1 and TRBJ2-2, with 8 bases matching TRBD2. This CDR3 has 14 residues. Germline V gives CDR1 SQVTM, CDR2 ANQGSEA. The J segment lost 6 bases and the V segment lost 6 bases, leaving 9 bases of the junction unmatched. The CDR3 here is CSVVPGLESGELFF. The CDR3 DNA sequence: TGCAGCGTGGTTCCGGGACTAGAGTCCGGGGAGCTGTTTTTT.

V is TRBV29-1 and J is TRBJ2-5; D not certain. From germline, CDR1 is SQVTM and CDR2 ANQGSEA. The V end lost 3 bases, the J end lost 3 bases, and 5 bases lay between the germline ends. The CDR3 runs to 11 residues. CDR3 nucleotides: TGCAGCGTTGAGTCGGAAGAGACCCAGTACTTC. Amino acids: CSVESEETQYF.

The table lists this clonotype with many counts. This sequence joins TRBV5-6 and TRBJ2-1; D call uncertain. Per germline, CDR1 SGHDT and CDR2 YYEEEE. CDR3 length: 14 amino acids. V lost 0 bases, J lost 4 bases, and 8 bases lay in between. CDR3 bases: TGTGCCAGCAGCTTGGGTCGTCCATACAATGAGCAGTTCTTC. As protein: CASSLGRPYNEQFF.

In its sample, this clonotype was seen once. This chain connects TRBV20-1 to TRBJ2-1, with 12 bases fitting TRBD2. The CDR3 runs to 18 residues. V lost 1 base and J lost 0; bases outside the gene matches: 7. CDR1 is DFQATT and CDR2 is SNEGSKA in the germline V gene (reference sequence). The CDR3 is CSARGELAGGSSYNEQFF. The CDR3 region has the DNA TGCAGTGCTAGAGGGGAACTAGCGGGGGGCAGCTCCTACAATGAGCAGTTCTTC.

This clonotype has a handful of counts. The chain joins TRBV12-3 or TRBV12-4 to TRBJ1-2; tentatively, D is TRBD1 (6 bases). V dropped 4 bases and J dropped 1 base, with 16 bases sitting between them. The CDR3 is made up of 16 amino acids. The CDR3 loop is CASSSPQGRFNYGYTF. As DNA, the CDR3 is TGTGCCAGCAGTTCACCTCAGGGGCGATTTAACTATGGCTACACCTTC.

This clonotype was counted at least ten times. This sequence joins TRBV12-3 or TRBV12-4 and TRBJ1-5; TRBD1 aligns across 9 bases. V was clipped by 4 bases and J by 0 bases; unmatched bases: 7. The CDR3 has 17 amino acids. Written as DNA, the CDR3 is TGTGCCAGCAGTTGGCGGGACAGGGTGTATAGCAATCAGCCCCAGCATTTT. It codes for CASSWRDRVYSNQPQHF.

This clonotype has a single count. The chain is built from TRBV27 and TRBJ1-2, with D uncertain. This CDR3 has 13 residues. CDR1 MNHEY and CDR2 SMNVEV come from the germline V gene (reference sequence). The CDR3 nucleotides read TGTGCTATTCGGACCCCACCAAACTATGGCTACACCTTC. As protein: CAIRTPPNYGYTF.

This clonotype was picked up a small number of times. The chain links TRBV7-9 to TRBJ1-1; 10 bases match TRBD1. Germline CDR1 and CDR2: SEHNR and FQNEAQ (reference sequence). J was trimmed by 2 bases and V by 3 bases; bases with no gene match: 9. The CDR3 spans 17 residues. The CDR3 DNA reads as TGTGCCAGCAGCTTTTTGCCGGGACAGGGGTTTAACACTGAAGCTTTCTTT. Translating it yields CASSFLPGQGFNTEAFF.